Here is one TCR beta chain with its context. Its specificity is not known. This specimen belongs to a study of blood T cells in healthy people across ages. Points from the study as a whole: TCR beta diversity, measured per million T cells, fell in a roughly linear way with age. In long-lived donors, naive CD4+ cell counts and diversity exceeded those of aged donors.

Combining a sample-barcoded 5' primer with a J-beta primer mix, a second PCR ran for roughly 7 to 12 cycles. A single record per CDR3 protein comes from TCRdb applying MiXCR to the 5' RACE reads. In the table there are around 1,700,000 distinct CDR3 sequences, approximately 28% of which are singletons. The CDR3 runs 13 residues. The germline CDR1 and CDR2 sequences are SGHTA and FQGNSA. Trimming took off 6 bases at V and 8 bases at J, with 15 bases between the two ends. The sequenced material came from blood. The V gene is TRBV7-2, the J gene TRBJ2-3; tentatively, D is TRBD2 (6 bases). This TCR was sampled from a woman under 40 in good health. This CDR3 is CASRLGGEPTQYF. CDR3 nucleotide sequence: TGTGCCAGCAGGCTAGGAGGGGAGCCTACGCAGTATTTT.